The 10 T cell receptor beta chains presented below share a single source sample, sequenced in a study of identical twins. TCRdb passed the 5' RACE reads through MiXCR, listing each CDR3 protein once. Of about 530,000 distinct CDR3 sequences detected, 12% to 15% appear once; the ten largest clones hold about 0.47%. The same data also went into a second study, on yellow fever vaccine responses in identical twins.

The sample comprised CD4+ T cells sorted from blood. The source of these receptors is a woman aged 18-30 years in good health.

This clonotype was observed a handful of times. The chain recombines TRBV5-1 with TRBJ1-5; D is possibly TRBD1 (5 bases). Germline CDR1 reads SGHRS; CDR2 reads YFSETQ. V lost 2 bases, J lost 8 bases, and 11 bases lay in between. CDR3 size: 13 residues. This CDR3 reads CASSLGEGKPQHF. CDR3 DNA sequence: TGCGCCAGCAGCTTAGGGGAGGGAAAGCCCCAGCATTTT.

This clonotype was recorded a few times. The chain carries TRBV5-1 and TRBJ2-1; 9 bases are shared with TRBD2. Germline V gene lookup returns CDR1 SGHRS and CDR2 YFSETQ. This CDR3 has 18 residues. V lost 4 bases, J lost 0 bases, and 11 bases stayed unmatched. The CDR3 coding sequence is TGCGCCAGCAGCCGGGGGACTAGCCTTCCGCTCTCCTACAATGAGCAGTTCTTC. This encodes CASSRGTSLPLSYNEQFF.

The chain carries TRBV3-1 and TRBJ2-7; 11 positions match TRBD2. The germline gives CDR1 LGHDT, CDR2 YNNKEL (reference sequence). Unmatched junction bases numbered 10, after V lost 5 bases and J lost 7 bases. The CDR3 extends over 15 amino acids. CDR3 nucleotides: TGTGCCAGCAGCAAGGGACTAGCGGAGCCTAGGGAGCAGTACTTC. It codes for CASSKGLAEPREQYF.

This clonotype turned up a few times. The CDR3 loop reads CASSPDLAVMNTEAFF. DNA of the CDR3: TGTGCCAGCAGCCCGGACTTGGCTGTCATGAACACTGAAGCTTTCTTT. The genes are TRBV5-6 and TRBJ1-1; D is unresolved. The CDR3 is 16 residues long. Trimming stripped 4 bases from V and 0 bases from J, with 16 bases between. Germline CDR1 is SGHDT and CDR2 is YYEEEE.

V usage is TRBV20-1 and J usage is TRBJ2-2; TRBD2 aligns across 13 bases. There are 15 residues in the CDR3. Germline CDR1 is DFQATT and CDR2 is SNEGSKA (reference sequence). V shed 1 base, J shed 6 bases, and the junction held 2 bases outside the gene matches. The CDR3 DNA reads TGCAGTGCTAGAGGGACTAGCGGGAGTGCCGGGGAGCTGTTTTTT. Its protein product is CSARGTSGSAGELFF.

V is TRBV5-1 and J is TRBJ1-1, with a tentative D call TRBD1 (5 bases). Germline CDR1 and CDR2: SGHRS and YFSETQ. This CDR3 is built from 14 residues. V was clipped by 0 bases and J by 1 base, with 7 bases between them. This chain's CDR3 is CASSLADRNTEAFF. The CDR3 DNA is TGCGCCAGCAGCTTGGCCGACAGGAACACTGAAGCTTTCTTT.

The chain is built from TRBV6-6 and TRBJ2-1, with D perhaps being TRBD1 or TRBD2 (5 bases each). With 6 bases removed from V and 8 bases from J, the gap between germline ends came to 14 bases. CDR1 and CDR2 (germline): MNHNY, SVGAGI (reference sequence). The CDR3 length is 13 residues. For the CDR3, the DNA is TGTGCCAGCAGCTGGGGTTTGGGGGATGAGCAGTTCTTC. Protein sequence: CASSWGLGDEQFF.

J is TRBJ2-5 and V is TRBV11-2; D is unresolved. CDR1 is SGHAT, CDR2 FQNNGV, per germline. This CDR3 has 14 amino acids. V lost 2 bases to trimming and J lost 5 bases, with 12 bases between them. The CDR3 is CASSLKRRRETQYF. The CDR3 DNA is TGTGCCAGCAGCTTAAAACGGCGTCGGGAGACCCAGTACTTC.

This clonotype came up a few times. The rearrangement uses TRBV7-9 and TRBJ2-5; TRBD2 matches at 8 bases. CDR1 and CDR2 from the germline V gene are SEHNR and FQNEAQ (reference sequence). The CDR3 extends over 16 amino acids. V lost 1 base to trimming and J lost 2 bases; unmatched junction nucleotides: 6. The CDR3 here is CASSLGSGVVQETQYF. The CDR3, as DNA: TGTGCCAGCAGCTTAGGTAGCGGGGTAGTACAAGAGACCCAGTACTTC.

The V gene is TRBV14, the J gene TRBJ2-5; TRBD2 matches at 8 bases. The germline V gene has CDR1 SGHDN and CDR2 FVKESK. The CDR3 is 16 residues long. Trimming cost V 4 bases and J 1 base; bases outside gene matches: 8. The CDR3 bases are TGTGCCAGCAGCCTAACCAGCGGGAGTCCCCAAGAGACCCAGTACTTC. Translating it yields CASSLTSGSPQETQYF.